The 11 T cell receptor beta chains below all came from one sample that was sequenced in a study of blood T cell repertoires in COVID-19. The assay was immunoSEQ multiplex PCR, and TCRdb's table has in-frame clones only and misses some. The sample lists roughly 290,000 clones; 75% to 90% were seen once. Material for sequencing was PBMCs or T cells enriched from blood (not recorded which). The receptors come from a woman in her 30s who had recovered from COVID-19.

The table lists this clone with a count of one. Here the CDR3 reads CASRRTSGGAQETQYF. The DNA of the CDR3 is TGCGCCAGCAGACGGACTAGCGGGGGGGCACAAGAGACCCAGTACTTC. This chain links TRBV4-1 with TRBJ2-5; 15 bases match TRBD2. V gave up 6 bases and J gave up 2 bases; unmatched junction bases: 4. Germline CDR1 MGHRA, CDR2 YSYEKL. The CDR3 runs 16 residues.

Here the CDR3 reads CASRPGLAGSYNEQFF. In DNA form, the CDR3 reads TGTGCCAGCAGGCCCGGACTAGCGGGAAGTTACAATGAGCAGTTCTTC. The V gene is TRBV27, the J gene TRBJ2-1, with TRBD2 identical over 12 bases. CDR1 and CDR2 from the germline V gene are MNHEY and SMNVEV (reference sequence). The CDR3 contains 16 residues. V was pared by 6 bases and J by 4 bases, with 7 bases of the junction left unmatched.

The chain employs TRBV5-6 and TRBJ1-4; 9 nucleotides align to TRBD1. After removal of 1 base from V and 8 bases from J, the junction contained 6 bases not matched to a gene. Germline V gives CDR1 SGHDT, CDR2 YYEEEE. There are 15 residues in the CDR3. The CDR3 region is CASSLRGQGQEKLFF. Written as DNA, the CDR3 is TGTGCCAGCAGCTTGAGGGGACAGGGCCAAGAAAAACTGTTTTTT.

The chain joins TRBV5-1 to TRBJ1-5; TRBD1 matches at 10 bases. Germline loops: CDR1 SGHRS, CDR2 YFSETQ. J gave up 2 bases and V 0 bases, and 2 bases lay outside the gene matches. This CDR3 is built from 16 residues. This chain's CDR3 is CASSLGGQGGNQPQHF. The CDR3 coding sequence is TGCGCCAGCAGCTTGGGTGGACAGGGGGGCAATCAGCCCCAGCATTTT.

This clone has only a few counts. The V and J genes are TRBV21-1 and TRBJ2-3; the D call in the table, TRBD2, was not verified against the DNA. TRBV21-1 corresponds to a pseudogene. This CDR3 comprises 19 residues. The CDR3 nucleotides are TGTGCCAGCAGCAGACATCTAGCGGGAGGTTCTGGTCGCACAGATACGCAGTATTTT. Its protein is CASSRHLAGGSGRTDTQYF.

This chain joins TRBV12-5 and TRBJ1-6, with D possibly TRBD1 on 5 matching bases. The CDR3 loop spans 16 amino acids. V was trimmed by 7 bases and J by 5 bases, leaving 18 bases between them. Germline V gene sequence: CDR1 LGHNT, CDR2 FRNRAP. CDR3 sequence (DNA): TGTGCTAGTGCCTCCGATGGGAGGGGAAATAATTCACCCCTCCACTTT. Translation gives CASASDGRGNNSPLHF.

The V and J genes are TRBV10-3 and TRBJ1-6; 10 bases match TRBD1. The CDR3 is 13 residues long. Germline-derived CDR1 and CDR2 are ENHRY and SYGVKD. V lost 10 bases, J lost 5 bases, and 2 bases stayed unmatched. The CDR3 sequence: CATGTGDNSPLHF. The DNA for the CDR3 is TGTGCCACCGGGACAGGGGATAATTCACCCCTCCACTTT.

This chain connects TRBV27 to TRBJ1-2; D unresolved. Germline V CDR1 and CDR2: MNHEY, SMNVEV (reference sequence). The CDR3 length is 12 residues. The germline V and J ends were trimmed by 4 bases and 4 bases, with 7 bases remaining between them. The CDR3 is CASSSAGYGYTF. The DNA for the CDR3 is TGTGCCAGCAGTTCGGCAGGCTATGGCTACACCTTC.

V is TRBV5-8 and J is TRBJ2-4; 8 nucleotides line up with TRBD2. CDR1 is SGHTS and CDR2 is YDEGEE in the germline V gene. V gave up 2 bases and J gave up 5 bases; unmatched junction bases: 6. This CDR3 contains 15 residues. The CDR3 DNA is TGTGCCAGCAGCTTCTCCGGGAGGGAGCAAAACATTCAGTACTTC. Protein sequence: CASSFSGREQNIQYF. The variable domain in full, completed from reference TRBV5-8 and TRBJ2-4, reads EAGVTQSPTHLIKTRGQQATLRCSPISGHTSVYWYQQALGLGLQFLLWYDEGEERNRGNFPPRFSGRQFPNYSSELNVNALELEDSALYLCASSFSGREQNIQYFGAGTRLSVL.

The genes are TRBV6-4 and TRBJ1-5; 9 nucleotides match TRBD1. Germline CDR1 and CDR2: MRHNA and SNTAGT. CDR3 length: 15 residues. The junction had 2 bases not matched to a gene; V was cut back by 3 bases and J by 2 bases. For the CDR3, the DNA is TGTGCCAGCAGTGAAAGGACAGGGGGCAATCAGCCCCAGCATTTT. It encodes CASSERTGGNQPQHF.

J is TRBJ1-4 and V is TRBV28; the match to TRBD1 covers 7 bases. V was clipped by 6 bases and J by 0 bases; unmatched bases: 7. Germline V CDR1 and CDR2: MDHEN, SYDVKM. This CDR3 spans 16 amino acids. The CDR3 is CASRQGRSTTNEKLFF. The DNA for the CDR3 is TGTGCCAGCAGACAGGGGCGTTCTACAACTAATGAAAAACTGTTTTTT.